This record looks at one T cell receptor beta chain sequence and its context. This sample was included in a study of blood T cell repertoires in COVID-19. At the level of the study: Acute and convalescent COVID-19 specimens originated in the United States, Italy and Spain. The cDNA or gDNA used as material had been derived from T cells, B-cell-depleted T cells, or PBMCs.

The V end lost 6 bases, the J end lost 5 bases, and 10 bases lay between the germline ends. The CDR3 covers 12 residues. Germline values: CDR1 SGHAT, CDR2 FQNNGV. In the authors' workflow: Estimation of nucleated cell counts was performed using reference gene primer amplification. Assay used: immunoSEQ multiplex PCR; TCRdb lists only in-frame clones, some missing. V and J calls and clone size come straight from that table; D and trimming were deduced from the DNA. Of 30,000 to 50,000 clones listed, roughly 94% are singletons. The sequence derives from a human donor with active COVID-19. The donor label of this sample is uncertain. Sequencing was performed on peripheral blood. This rearrangement joins TRBV11-2 to TRBJ1-1, with D unresolved. The CDR3: CASRQSRTEAFF. In nucleotides, the CDR3 is TGTGCCAGCAGACAGTCCAGGACTGAAGCTTTCTTT.